A selection of T cell receptor beta chains follows, all from one sample in a study of blood T cells in healthy people across ages. Each CDR3 protein gets one entry after TCRdb re-called the 5' RACE reads with MiXCR. The repertoire holds around 800,000 distinct CDR3 sequences, with about 46% as singletons. What was sequenced was blood. These receptors all come from an elderly man in good health. CDR3s include the opening cysteine and the closing phenylalanine or tryptophan. The D gene is left open where the match is weak. Clone size is stated in some rows and not others, as once, few, many or a class when expanded.

abundance	d_gene	v_gene	j_gene	CDR3nt	CDR3aa
many	TRBD2	TRBV5-1	TRBJ2-3	TGCGCCAGCAGCTCAGCTAGCGGGAGCACAGATACGCAGTATTTT	CASSSASGSTDTQYF
-	TRBD1	TRBV20-1	TRBJ2-1	TGCAGTGCTACGTTACCGGGACAGGGGCGAGGGGGTGAGCAGTTCTTC	CSATLPGQGRGGEQFF
few	TRBD1	TRBV7-8	TRBJ2-1	TGTGCCAGCAGCTTAGCGTCGGCAGGGGGCGCCTACAATGAGCAGTTCTTC	CASSLASAGGAYNEQFF
few	-	TRBV20-1	TRBJ2-7	TGCAGTGCCGGAGGATGGGCGTCCTACGAGCAGTACTTC	CSAGGWASYEQYF
-	TRBD1	TRBV5-1	TRBJ2-1	TGCGCCAGCAGCTTGCAGGGACAGGGAGGATGGAATGAGCGGTTCTTC	CASSLQGQGGWNERFF
-	-	TRBV28	TRBJ2-1	TGTGCCAGCAGTTTTACGGTATACAATGAGCAGTTCTTC	CASSFTVYNEQFF
few	TRBD1	TRBV11-3	TRBJ2-7	TGTGCCAGCACTCACCGGGACAGACCCTACGAGCAGTACTTC	CASTHRDRPYEQYF
once	-	TRBV28	TRBJ1-6	TGTGCCAGCACCGAGGGAGGGGATTCACCCCTCCACTTT	CASTEGGDSPLHF
few	-	TRBV7-2	TRBJ2-4	TGTGCCAGCAGCTCCCGGGACACGGCCAAAAACATTCAGTACTTC	CASSSRDTAKNIQYF
few	-	TRBV11-1	TRBJ2-3	TGTGCCAGCAGCTTAGAGGGTAGGGCTGGCACAGATACGCAGTATTTT	CASSLEGRAGTDTQYF
few	-	TRBV20-1	TRBJ2-5	TGCAGTGCTAGAGATGATGGGACTTCGGTACGCCAAGAGACCCAGTACTTC	CSARDDGTSVRQETQYF
-	TRBD1	TRBV18	TRBJ2-1	TGTGCCAGCTCACCAGGGACAGCGAGCAATGAGCAGTTCTTC	CASSPGTASNEQFF
-	-	TRBV6-2/TRBV6-3	TRBJ2-4	TGTGCCAGCAGAAGCGGAGGCGACAAAAACATTCAGTACTTC	CASRSGGDKNIQYF
-	-	TRBV28	TRBJ2-7	TGTGCCAGCAGTACACTCTCGTGGGGGTACGAGCAGTACTTC	CASSTLSWGYEQYF
-	TRBD2	TRBV5-1	TRBJ2-1	TGCGCCAGCAGCACGACCGGGACTAGCATCTACAATGAGCAGTTCTTC	CASSTTGTSIYNEQFF
once	-	TRBV20-1	TRBJ2-1	TGCAGTGCTTTGACCGAACGATCCTACAATGAGCAGTTCTTC	CSALTERSYNEQFF
many	-	TRBV2	TRBJ2-7	TGTGCCAGCAGTGATGACAGTCTCTACGAGCAGTACTTC	CASSDDSLYEQYF
few	-	TRBV6-6	TRBJ2-3	TGTGCCACCCGCCCGAGGGGTTACACAGATACGCAGTATTTT	CATRPRGYTDTQYF
-	-	TRBV7-3	TRBJ1-1	TGTGCCAGCGGCCAGGGGAAGAACACTGAAGCTTTCTTT	CASGQGKNTEAFF
-	-	TRBV2	TRBJ2-3	TGTGCCAGCAGCGAAGCGGGACAGGATACGCAGTATTTT	CASSEAGQDTQYF
few	-	TRBV6-2/TRBV6-3	TRBJ2-3	TGTGCCAGCAGTCCCCGGGCTATCTCGGCGCAGTATTTT	CASSPRAISAQYF
few	-	TRBV20-1	TRBJ1-5	TGCAGTGCTAGCGAGACGGGGATTGGCAATCAGCCCCAGCATTTT	CSASETGIGNQPQHF
few	-	TRBV5-1	TRBJ2-5	TGCGCCAGCAGCTTCAGGGGTTTTGAAGAGACCCAGTACTTC	CASSFRGFEETQYF
-	TRBD1	TRBV20-1	TRBJ2-5	TGCAGTGCATCTCCCTCGACAGGGCAGGAGACCCAGTACTTC	CSASPSTGQETQYF
-	-	TRBV10-1	TRBJ2-7	TGCGCCAGCAGTCAGAGCGGGTATTCGGCCTACGAGCAGTACTTC	CASSQSGYSAYEQYF
few	TRBD1	TRBV10-3	TRBJ1-5	TGTGCCATCAGGGAAGGACAGGGCAATCAGCCCCAGCATTTT	CAIREGQGNQPQHF
-	TRBD2	TRBV29-1	TRBJ2-3	TGCAGCGTTGAAAAGCGGGAAGTTGGAGATACGCCGTATTTT	CSVEKREVGDTPYF
few	-	TRBV21-1	TRBJ2-7	TGTGCCAGTCCCCAGGGGACCGCCTACGAGCAGTACTTC	CASPQGTAYEQYF
-	-	TRBV3-1	TRBJ1-1	TGTGCCAGCAGCCAGGGTGCCGGGTCCTTGAACACTGAAGCTTTCTTT	CASSQGAGSLNTEAFF
-	TRBD2	TRBV11-1	TRBJ2-7	TGTGCCAGCACCGACGGGGGGAGCTCCTACGAGCAGTACTTC	CASTDGGSSYEQYF
-	-	TRBV11-2	TRBJ2-7	TGTGCCAGCAGCACCGCCACCGGGTGGGTCCGTCGGCGCAATGAGCAGTACTTC	CASSTATGWVRRRNEQYF
-	TRBD1	TRBV6-5	TRBJ2-7	TGTGCCAGCAGTTACCAGTCAGGGGGTGGTAAGCAGTACTTC	CASSYQSGGGKQYF
few	-	TRBV25-1	TRBJ2-7	TGTGCCAGCAGTGAAACAGGTATACACAGCTCCTACGAGCAGTACTTC	CASSETGIHSSYEQYF
few	TRBD1	TRBV5-1	TRBJ2-7	TGCGCCAGCAGCTTGGCGACAGGGGACCTCTCCTACGAGCAGTACTTC	CASSLATGDLSYEQYF
few	-	TRBV27	TRBJ2-4	TGTGCCAGCAGTTTATCCCGGGTACACATTCAGTACTTC	CASSLSRVHIQYF
many	-	TRBV20-1	TRBJ2-3	TGCAGTGCTAGAGGAGGTAGCGGAGGCCAAGATACGCAGTATTTT	CSARGGSGGQDTQYF
-	-	TRBV7-9	TRBJ2-5	TGTGCCAGCAGGGAGCAGCCCCATGAAGCCCAGTACTTC	CASREQPHEAQYF
-	TRBD1	TRBV24-1	TRBJ1-5	TGTGCCACCGCAGGGGGCTACAATCAGCCCCAGCATTTT	CATAGGYNQPQHF
few	TRBD2	TRBV30	TRBJ2-5	TGTGCCTGGAGCCCCGGGACTAGCGGCAGGCAAGAGACCCAGTACTTC	CAWSPGTSGRQETQYF